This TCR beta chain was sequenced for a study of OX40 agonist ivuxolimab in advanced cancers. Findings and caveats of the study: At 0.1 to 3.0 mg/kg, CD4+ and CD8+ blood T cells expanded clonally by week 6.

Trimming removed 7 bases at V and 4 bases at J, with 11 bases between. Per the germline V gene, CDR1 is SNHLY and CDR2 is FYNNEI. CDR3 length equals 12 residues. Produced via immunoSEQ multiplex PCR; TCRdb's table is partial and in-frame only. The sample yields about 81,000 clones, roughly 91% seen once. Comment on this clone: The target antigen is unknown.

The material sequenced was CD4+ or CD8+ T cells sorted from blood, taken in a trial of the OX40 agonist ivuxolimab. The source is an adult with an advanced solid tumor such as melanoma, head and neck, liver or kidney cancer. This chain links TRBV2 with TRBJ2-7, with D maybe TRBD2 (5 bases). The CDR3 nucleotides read TGTGCCAGCACCCCACGGAGGTACGAGCAGTACTTC. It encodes CASTPRRYEQYF.